This is a list of T cell receptor beta chains from one sample in a study of T cells after yellow fever vaccination. TCRdb independently ran MiXCR on the 5' RACE reads; one entry per CDR3 protein. This table has roughly 500,000 distinct CDR3 sequences, 15% to 20% appearing once. Sample: PBMCs, taken 15 days after the yellow fever booster vaccination. The receptors shown here come from a man in his thirties or forties who received the YFV17D yellow fever vaccine. Both conserved end residues are part of each CDR3. The order of the fields is clone size, J gene, D gene, V gene, CDR3 protein, CDR3 DNA. D genes are given only for firm matches. Clone size is stated in some rows and not others, as once, few, many or a class when expanded.

clone size: NA
J gene: TRBJ2-7
D gene: NA
V gene: TRBV5-4
CDR3 protein: CASSLPGFPYEQYF
CDR3 DNA: TGTGCCAGCAGCTTGCCCGGGTTTCCCTACGAGCAGTACTTC

clone size: few
J gene: TRBJ2-7
D gene: NA
V gene: TRBV7-2
CDR3 protein: CASSGLDEQYF
CDR3 DNA: TGTGCCAGCTCGGGGTTAGACGAGCAGTACTTC

clone size: NA
J gene: TRBJ2-1
D gene: NA
V gene: TRBV19
CDR3 protein: CASSLPPGQQFF
CDR3 DNA: TGTGCCAGTAGTCTCCCCCCGGGACAGCAGTTCTTC

clone size: few
J gene: TRBJ1-5
D gene: TRBD1
V gene: TRBV4-3
CDR3 protein: CASSQVWDRGPEYSNQPQHF
CDR3 DNA: TGCGCCAGCAGCCAAGTTTGGGACAGGGGGCCAGAATATAGCAATCAGCCCCAGCATTTT

clone size: few
J gene: TRBJ2-1
D gene: TRBD2
V gene: TRBV18
CDR3 protein: CASSQPGSSGRSHQKYNEQFF
CDR3 DNA: TGTGCCAGCTCACAACCGGGATCTAGCGGGAGGTCCCATCAGAAATACAATGAGCAGTTCTTC

clone size: few
J gene: TRBJ2-1
D gene: NA
V gene: TRBV29-1
CDR3 protein: CSVEWAGRLKHNEQFF
CDR3 DNA: TGCAGCGTTGAATGGGCCGGCAGGTTGAAGCACAATGAGCAGTTCTTC

clone size: many
J gene: TRBJ2-6
D gene: NA
V gene: TRBV12-3/TRBV12-4
CDR3 protein: CASSDTSGANVLTF
CDR3 DNA: TGTGCCAGCAGTGACACCTCTGGGGCCAACGTCCTGACTTTC

clone size: few
J gene: TRBJ2-1
D gene: NA
V gene: TRBV5-1
CDR3 protein: CASSLARPGVSDNEQFF
CDR3 DNA: TGCGCCAGCAGCTTGGCCCGTCCGGGGGTCTCGGACAATGAGCAGTTCTTC

clone size: NA
J gene: TRBJ1-1
D gene: NA
V gene: TRBV6-6
CDR3 protein: CASSYTKEAFF
CDR3 DNA: TGTGCCAGCAGTTACACAAAGGAAGCTTTCTTT

clone size: NA
J gene: TRBJ2-6
D gene: NA
V gene: TRBV18
CDR3 protein: CASSTSGRSGANVLTF
CDR3 DNA: TGTGCCAGCTCAACCTCTGGTCGCTCTGGGGCCAACGTCCTGACTTTC

clone size: few
J gene: TRBJ2-1
D gene: NA
V gene: TRBV7-3
CDR3 protein: CASSRLGGAYNEQFF
CDR3 DNA: TGTGCCAGCAGCAGACTGGGGGGAGCATACAATGAGCAGTTCTTC

clone size: many
J gene: TRBJ2-1
D gene: TRBD2
V gene: TRBV9
CDR3 protein: CASSPLAGNNEQFF
CDR3 DNA: TGTGCCAGCAGTCCTCTAGCGGGCAACAATGAGCAGTTCTTC

clone size: few
J gene: TRBJ2-3
D gene: NA
V gene: TRBV5-6
CDR3 protein: CASSTVVGADTQYF
CDR3 DNA: TGTGCCAGCAGCACAGTAGTGGGGGCAGATACGCAGTATTTT

clone size: few
J gene: TRBJ2-2
D gene: TRBD1
V gene: TRBV7-6
CDR3 protein: CASSPGQRVTGELFF
CDR3 DNA: TGTGCCAGCAGCCCGGGACAGCGAGTGACCGGGGAGCTGTTTTTT

clone size: NA
J gene: TRBJ1-1
D gene: NA
V gene: TRBV19
CDR3 protein: CASSIGTWNTEAFF
CDR3 DNA: TGTGCCAGTAGTATAGGGACATGGAACACTGAAGCTTTCTTT

clone size: few
J gene: TRBJ2-7
D gene: TRBD1
V gene: TRBV23-1
CDR3 protein: CASIGDRPYEQYF
CDR3 DNA: TGCGCCAGCATCGGGGACAGACCCTACGAGCAGTACTTC

clone size: NA
J gene: TRBJ2-3
D gene: NA
V gene: TRBV21-1
CDR3 protein: CASSNADWQGGDTQYF
CDR3 DNA: TGTGCCAGCAGCAATGCCGATTGGCAGGGCGGTGATACGCAGTATTTT

clone size: NA
J gene: TRBJ2-7
D gene: TRBD2
V gene: TRBV5-1
CDR3 protein: CASMGLAGGEQYF
CDR3 DNA: TGCGCCAGCATGGGACTAGCGGGAGGCGAGCAGTACTTC

clone size: NA
J gene: TRBJ2-7
D gene: TRBD2
V gene: TRBV7-8
CDR3 protein: CASSLGLAGGHEQYF
CDR3 DNA: TGTGCCAGCAGCTTAGGACTAGCGGGAGGTCACGAGCAGTACTTC

clone size: NA
J gene: TRBJ2-2
D gene: NA
V gene: TRBV7-2
CDR3 protein: CASSLVMEAGELFF
CDR3 DNA: TGTGCCAGCAGCTTAGTAATGGAGGCCGGGGAGCTGTTTTTT

clone size: NA
J gene: TRBJ1-1
D gene: NA
V gene: TRBV6-1
CDR3 protein: CASSEAGGAAEAFF
CDR3 DNA: TGTGCCAGCAGTGAAGCTGGGGGCGCTGCTGAAGCTTTCTTT

clone size: few
J gene: TRBJ1-5
D gene: TRBD1
V gene: TRBV5-1
CDR3 protein: CASPQDRPTGNQPQHF
CDR3 DNA: TGCGCCAGCCCCCAGGACAGGCCGACGGGCAATCAGCCCCAGCATTTT

clone size: few
J gene: TRBJ2-7
D gene: NA
V gene: TRBV18
CDR3 protein: CASSPRIVYEQYF
CDR3 DNA: TGTGCCAGCTCACCACGTATAGTATACGAGCAGTACTTC

clone size: few
J gene: TRBJ2-2
D gene: NA
V gene: TRBV3-1
CDR3 protein: CASSHRPGTGELFF
CDR3 DNA: TGTGCCAGCAGCCACAGGCCCGGCACCGGGGAGCTGTTTTTT

clone size: NA
J gene: TRBJ1-3
D gene: NA
V gene: TRBV4-3
CDR3 protein: CASSQTNPSGNTIYF
CDR3 DNA: TGCGCCAGCAGCCAAACTAACCCCTCTGGAAACACCATATATTTT